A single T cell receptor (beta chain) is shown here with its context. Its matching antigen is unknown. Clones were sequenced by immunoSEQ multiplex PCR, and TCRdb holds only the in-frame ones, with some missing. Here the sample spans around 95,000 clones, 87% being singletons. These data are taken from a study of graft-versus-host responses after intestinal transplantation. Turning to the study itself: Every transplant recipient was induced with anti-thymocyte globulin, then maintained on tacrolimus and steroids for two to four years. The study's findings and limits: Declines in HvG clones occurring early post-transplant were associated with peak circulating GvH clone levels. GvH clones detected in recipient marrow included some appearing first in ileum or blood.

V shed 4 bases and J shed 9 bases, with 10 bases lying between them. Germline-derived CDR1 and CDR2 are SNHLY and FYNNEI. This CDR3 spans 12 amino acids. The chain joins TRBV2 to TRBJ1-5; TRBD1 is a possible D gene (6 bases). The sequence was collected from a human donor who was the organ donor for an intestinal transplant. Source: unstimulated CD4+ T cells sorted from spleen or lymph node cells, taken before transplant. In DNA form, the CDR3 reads TGTGCCAGCAGTGGGACAGCTCGGCCCCAGCATTTT. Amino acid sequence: CASSGTARPQHF.